Shown below are 8 T cell receptor beta chains from a single sample sequenced in a study of blood T cell repertoires in COVID-19. Sequencing was performed with immunoSEQ multiplex PCR; in TCRdb, only in-frame clones are kept and a portion is missing. This sample has over 200,000 clones, with 85% found just once. Sequenced sample: PBMCs or T cells enriched from blood (not recorded which). These receptors all come from a man aged 40-55 years who had recovered from COVID-19.

This clone was counted once. The chain uses TRBV3-1 (or the pseudogene TRBV3-2) and TRBJ1-2, with D unclear. From germline, CDR1 is LGHDT and CDR2 YNNKEL (reference sequence). The V gene lost 4 bases and the J gene lost 4 bases, with 10 bases spanning the gap. The CDR3 has 13 amino acids. DNA of the CDR3: TGTGCCAGCAGCCCCGGGGAGGCCTATGGCTACACCTTC. It yields the protein CASSPGEAYGYTF.

CDR3 residues: CASLKGGKGVEQFF. The CDR3 DNA follows: TGTGCCAGCTTAAAGGGGGGGAAAGGGGTTGAGCAGTTCTTC. The V and J genes are TRBV28 and TRBJ2-1; maybe TRBD2 (7 bases). The CDR3 runs 14 residues. Trimming cost V 8 bases and J 9 bases, with 20 bases left between them. Germline V gives CDR1 MDHEN, CDR2 SYDVKM.

The rearrangement uses TRBV19 and TRBJ1-1; maybe TRBD1 (5 bases). The CDR3 loop spans 14 amino acids. V was clipped by 1 base and J by 2 bases, with 8 bases between them. CDR1 and CDR2 (germline): LNHDA, SQIVND (reference sequence). The chain's CDR3 is CASSIGGTNTEAFF. The CDR3 DNA reads TGTGCCAGTAGTATAGGGGGGACTAACACTGAAGCTTTCTTT.

The chain is built from TRBV30 and TRBJ1-5; D may be TRBD1 (6 bases). V was clipped by 2 bases and J by 4 bases, with 12 bases between them. The CDR3 consists of 14 residues. CDR1 is GTSNPN, CDR2 SVGIG, per germline (reference sequence). CDR3 bases: TGTGCCTGGAGTTTCGGACAGATAAATCAGCCCCAGCATTTT. As protein: CAWSFGQINQPQHF.

This chain connects TRBV30 to TRBJ1-2; TRBD1 might be the D (5 bases). The V gene lost 5 bases and the J gene lost 5 bases, with 18 bases spanning the gap. Germline CDR1 is GTSNPN and CDR2 is SVGIG (reference sequence). The CDR3 loop spans 14 amino acids. CDR3 nucleotides: TGTGCCTGGGTCCGGGGGAGTGAATGGTATGGCTACACCTTC. It codes for CAWVRGSEWYGYTF.

V gene TRBV10-1 combines with J gene TRBJ1-5; D is perhaps TRBD1 (5 bases). V gave up 5 bases and J gave up 4 bases, with 27 bases separating them. Germline V gene lookup returns CDR1 WNHNN and CDR2 SYGVQD (reference sequence). The CDR3 is made up of 19 amino acids. CDR3 loop: CASSLRGVSIRGENQPQHF. CDR3 nucleotide sequence: TGCGCCAGCAGTCTGAGGGGAGTTTCGATACGGGGGGAAAATCAGCCCCAGCATTTT.

The J gene is TRBJ2-1, the V gene TRBV2, with D possibly being TRBD2 (6 bases). In germline, CDR1 is SNHLY, CDR2 FYNNEI. Trimming took 6 bases from V and 1 from J, leaving 13 bases between them. The CDR3 contains 15 residues. CDR3 amino acids: CASRVGLGSYNEQFF. CDR3 DNA sequence: TGTGCCAGCAGGGTGGGACTGGGATCCTACAATGAGCAGTTCTTC.

The rearrangement links TRBV18 to TRBJ2-3; TRBD2 matches 7 bases. V trimming: 0 bases; J trimming: 0 bases; junction bases outside the gene matches: 3. Germline assignment: CDR1 KGHSH and CDR2 LQKENI. This CDR3 spans 16 amino acids. Here the CDR3 reads CASSPPLASSTDTQYF. CDR3 nucleotides: TGTGCCAGCTCACCACCACTAGCGAGTAGCACAGATACGCAGTATTTT.